These T cell receptor beta chains were read from a single sample in a study of beta chain features in type 1 diabetes. Data came from immunoSEQ multiplex PCR; TCRdb stores just in-frame clones and leaves some out. Altogether under 250,000 clones are present, roughly 14% being singletons, with the ten largest covering roughly 0.019%. The sequenced sample was naive CD4+ T cells from blood. Receptor source: a man aged 30-40 years with type 1 diabetes. CDR3s include the opening cysteine and the closing phenylalanine or tryptophan. D genes are given only for firm matches. Size values are once, few and many counts, or a class for expanded clones, and some rows have none.

j_call	clone_size	d_call	v_call	cdr3_nt	cdr3_aa
TRBJ2-7	few	.	TRBV11-2	TGTGCCAGCCGGGTCAGGGTCGACGAGCAGTACTTC	CASRVRVDEQYF
TRBJ1-1	.	.	TRBV5-4	TGTGCCAGCAGCTACCGAGGCACTGAAGCTTTCTTT	CASSYRGTEAFF
TRBJ1-3	.	.	TRBV18	TGTGCCAGCTCACGAGGACAGTCCGGAAACACCATATATTTT	CASSRGQSGNTIYF
TRBJ1-2	few	TRBD1	TRBV11-2	TGTGCCAGCAACAGACCCGGACAGGCCCGATCCGGCTACACCTTC	CASNRPGQARSGYTF
TRBJ2-1	.	TRBD2	TRBV11-2	TGTGCCAGCAGCACCAGACTAGCGGGGGACAATGAGCAGTTCTTC	CASSTRLAGDNEQFF
TRBJ2-7	.	.	TRBV9	TGTGCCAGCAGCGTCGACCGGGGGTTAACCTACGAGCAGTACTTC	CASSVDRGLTYEQYF
TRBJ1-2	few	TRBD1	TRBV4-1	TGCGCCAGCAGCCAAGTCTTTCTCGGGACAGCCAACCTCTATGGCTACACCTTC	CASSQVFLGTANLYGYTF
TRBJ2-3	.	.	TRBV19	TGTGCCAGTAGTCGGCCAGCGGATAGCACAGATACGCAGTATTTT	CASSRPADSTDTQYF
TRBJ2-7	.	TRBD1	TRBV15	TGTGCCACCAGCCCACGGACAGGGGGCTACGAGCAGTACTTC	CATSPRTGGYEQYF
TRBJ2-4	few	.	TRBV11-2	TGTGCCAGCAGCATAACAGGATTAGCCAAAAACATTCAGTACTTC	CASSITGLAKNIQYF
TRBJ1-2	few	.	TRBV10-3	TGTGCCACCCAGGCGTTTCTTGAAGCTAACTATGGCTACACCTTC	CATQAFLEANYGYTF
TRBJ1-1	few	.	TRBV5-1	TGCGCCAGCAGCCGTACGGGAGGAACTGAAGCTTTCTTT	CASSRTGGTEAFF
TRBJ1-1	.	.	TRBV5-1	TGCGCCAGCAGCTTGGTGGTCGGGGGATTAGGCACTGAAGCTTTCTTT	CASSLVVGGLGTEAFF
TRBJ2-1	.	.	TRBV7-6	TGTGCCAGCAGCCAACAGCATGAGCAGTTCTTC	CASSQQHEQFF
TRBJ2-5	few	.	TRBV7-9	TGTGCTCTGGGGCGGGGTGCTTCGGAGACCCAGTACTTC	CALGRGASETQYF
TRBJ1-1	.	.	TRBV11-3	TGTGCCAGCAGCTTCAGACAGCTGAACACTGAAGCTTTCTTT	CASSFRQLNTEAFF
TRBJ2-1	few	TRBD2	TRBV25-1	TGTGCCAGCAGTGTACTAGCGGGAGGGCATGAGCAGTTCTTC	CASSVLAGGHEQFF
TRBJ2-3	.	TRBD2	TRBV9	TGTGCCAGCAGCGTAGCTCTAGCGGGGGGGGCAGATACGCAGTATTTT	CASSVALAGGADTQYF